These 21 T cell receptor beta chains came from one sample sequenced in a study of CD8 T cells in Susac syndrome. cDNA came from about 0.5 to 1 ug RNA primed by random hexamers. In TCRdb, the immunoSEQ multiplex PCR reads were re-called with MiXCR into one record per CDR3 protein. The sample includes roughly 110,000 distinct CDR3 sequences, about nine tenths seen only once; the top ten take approximately 0.13%. The sequenced material came from CD4+ T cells from PBMCs. Receptors were obtained from a human donor in good health.

The V and J genes are TRBV7-3 and TRBJ2-3, with TRBD1 matching over 7 bases. The germline CDR1 and CDR2 sequences are SGHTA and FQGTGA. With V trimmed by 3 bases and J by 7 bases, 13 bases remained unmatched. The CDR3 is made up of 16 amino acids. This CDR3 is CASSFTGAVSTNTQYF. The DNA of the CDR3 is TGTGCCAGCAGCTTTACAGGGGCAGTATCGACTAATACGCAGTATTTT. The whole variable domain, remainder taken from reference TRBV7-3 and TRBJ2-3, is GAGVSQTPSNKVTEKGKYVELRCDPISGHTALYWYRQSLGQGPEFLIYFQGTGAADDSGLPNDRFFAVRPEGSVSTLKIQRTERGDSAVYLCASSFTGAVSTNTQYFGPGTRLTVL.

The chain recombines TRBV7-2 with TRBJ2-4; D may be TRBD1 (5 bases). CDR1 is SGHTA, CDR2 FQGNSA, per germline. The V end was cut by 5 bases, the J end by 8 bases, with 19 bases between. There are 15 residues in the CDR3. The CDR3 loop is CASSPYLLKTDIQYF. The CDR3 DNA sequence: TGTGCCAGCAGCCCGTATCTACTAAAGACAGACATTCAGTACTTC.

This chain connects TRBV2 to TRBJ1-1; D is undetermined. V was shortened by 4 bases and J by 3 bases, with 9 bases between the two germline ends. Germline V lookup: CDR1 SNHLY, CDR2 FYNNEI. This CDR3 has 13 amino acids. This CDR3 reads CASSGPRDTEAFF. The CDR3 nucleotides are TGTGCCAGCAGTGGGCCTAGGGACACTGAAGCTTTCTTT. The entire variable domain, with the rest obtained from reference TRBV2 and TRBJ1-1, is as follows: EPEVTQTPSHQVTQMGQEVILRCVPISNHLYFYWYRQILGQKVEFLVSFYNNEISEKSEIFDDQFSVERPDGSNFTLKIRSTKLEDSAMYFCASSGPRDTEAFFGQGTRLTVV.

The rearrangement joins TRBV4-3 to TRBJ1-2; no clear D. The V end lost 1 base, the J end lost 4 bases, and 10 bases lay between the germline ends. The CDR3 totals 14 residues. Germline V gene sequence: CDR1 LGHNA, CDR2 YSLEER. CDR3 nucleotides: TGCGCCAGCAGCCAAGTTTCCGGAACCTATGGCTACACCTTC. This encodes CASSQVSGTYGYTF.

The rearrangement uses TRBV15 and TRBJ1-2, with D possibly matching TRBD1 (5 bases). The CDR3 is 13 amino acids. Germline values: CDR1 LNHNV, CDR2 YYDKDF (reference sequence). V was pared by 9 bases and J by 2 bases, with 13 bases between. DNA for the CDR3: TGTGCCACTTCGACAGACCGCAACTATGGCTACACCTTC. Translating it yields CATSTDRNYGYTF.

The V and J genes are TRBV5-1 and TRBJ2-3, with 9 bases fitting TRBD2. CDR1 and CDR2 (germline): SGHRS, YFSETQ. CDR3 length: 15 residues. The V and J ends lost 6 bases and 4 bases, in that order; junction bases with no gene match: 9. Here the CDR3 DNA reads TGCGCCAGCATGGCGGGGGGGCTTGATGCAGATACGCAGTATTTT. Translating it yields CASMAGGLDADTQYF.

This sequence joins TRBV25-1 and TRBJ1-1; D is uncertain. The V gene lost 4 bases and the J gene lost 4 bases, with 10 bases spanning the gap. This CDR3 region has 13 residues. CDR1 and CDR2 (germline): MGHDK, SYGVNS. The CDR3 spells CASSVKRGTEAFF. In nucleotides, the CDR3 is TGTGCCAGCAGTGTTAAACGGGGCACTGAAGCTTTCTTT.

V is TRBV4-1 and J is TRBJ1-1, with no clear D. CDR3 length equals 13 residues. The V end was cut by 5 bases, the J end by 1 base, with 8 bases between. Germline CDR1 MGHRA, CDR2 YSYEKL. CDR3 loop: CASSVPENTEAFF. CDR3 coding DNA: TGCGCCAGCAGCGTCCCGGAGAACACTGAAGCTTTCTTT.

This sequence joins TRBV7-2 and TRBJ1-2, with D possibly being TRBD1 (5 bases). The CDR3 is 14 amino acids. V dropped 6 bases and J dropped 7 bases, with 18 bases sitting between them. Germline V gives CDR1 SGHTA, CDR2 FQGNSA. The CDR3 region is CASSLSWDSSGYTF. CDR3 coding DNA: TGTGCCAGCAGTCTATCCTGGGACTCTTCTGGCTACACCTTC.

This clonotype came up once. The chain recombines TRBV20-1 with TRBJ1-4; D is perhaps TRBD1 (5 bases). The CDR3 contains 14 residues. Germline-derived CDR1 and CDR2 are DFQATT and SNEGSKA (reference sequence). V dropped 6 bases and J dropped 5 bases, with 16 bases sitting between them. CDR3 protein: CSAASFQGNEKLFF. The CDR3 bases are TGCAGTGCGGCTAGCTTCCAGGGAAATGAAAAACTGTTTTTT.

Notes on this clonotype: An end of the junction differs from the germline gene, which may be a read error. This chain links TRBV7-3 with TRBJ1-1; maybe TRBD1 (5 bases). Germline lookup yields CDR1 SGHTA and CDR2 FQGTGA. The CDR3 contains 14 residues. In DNA, the CDR3 is TGTGCCAGCAGTTTAACGCCGGGGGGAACTGAAGCTTTCTTT. Its protein is CASSLTPGGTEAFF. The full variable domain, with the rest looked up from reference TRBV7-3 and TRBJ1-1, is GAGVSQTPSNKVTEKGKYVELRCDPISGHTALYWYRQSLGQGPEFLIYFQGTGAADDSGLPNDRFFAVRPEGSVSTLKIQRTERGDSAVYLCASSLTPGGTEAFFGQGTRLTVV.

The V gene is TRBV6-2 or TRBV6-3, the J gene TRBJ2-4; a possible D gene is TRBD2 (5 bases). Germline V gene lookup returns CDR1 MNHEY and CDR2 SVGEGT. This CDR3 is built from 15 residues. V lost 3 bases and J 0 bases, leaving 9 bases between the germline ends. CDR3 nucleotide sequence: TGTGCCAGCAGTTATGCGGGTACAGCCAAAAACATTCAGTACTTC. It specifies CASSYAGTAKNIQYF.

This rearrangement joins TRBV11-2 to TRBJ2-3; D may match TRBD1 or TRBD2 (5 bases each). Trimming shortened V by 5 bases and J by 4 bases, and 10 bases separated the two germline ends. Germline CDR1 reads SGHAT; CDR2 reads FQNNGV. This CDR3 is built from 13 residues. The CDR3 bases are TGTGCCAGCAGCCCGGGGCCGTCAGATACGCAGTATTTT. Encoded protein: CASSPGPSDTQYF. Filled out from reference TRBV11-2 and TRBJ2-3, the complete variable domain reads EAGVAQSPRYKIIEKRQSVAFWCNPISGHATLYWYQQILGQGPKLLIQFQNNGVVDDSQLPKDRFSAERLKGVDSTLKIQPAKLEDSAVYLCASSPGPSDTQYFGPGTRLTVL.

This clonotype was detected only once. The chain carries TRBV7-2 and TRBJ1-5, with 9 positions matching TRBD1. V gave up 5 bases and J gave up 8 bases; unmatched junction bases: 7. The germline gives CDR1 SGHTA, CDR2 FQGNSA. CDR3 length: 14 residues. The CDR3 DNA follows: TGTGCCAGCAGCCTAACGGGACAGGGTGAGCCCCAGCATTTT. Its protein product is CASSLTGQGEPQHF.

The chain recombines TRBV7-2 with TRBJ1-2; the D is unclear. CDR1 SGHTA and CDR2 FQGNSA come from the germline V gene. V shed 2 bases and J shed 0 bases, with 4 bases lying between them. The CDR3 has 13 residues. The CDR3 nucleotides read TGTGCCAGCAGCTTAAGTCCTAACTATGGCTACACCTTC. Its protein is CASSLSPNYGYTF. Full variable domain (missing parts from reference TRBV7-2 and TRBJ1-2): GAGVSQSPSNKVTEKGKDVELRCDPISGHTALYWYRQSLGQGLEFLIYFQGNSAPDKSGLPSDRFSAERTGGSVSTLTIQRTQQEDSAVYLCASSLSPNYGYTFGSGTRLTVV.

The chain joins TRBV20-1 to TRBJ1-5; TRBD1 is a possible D gene (5 bases). The length of the CDR3 is 19 residues. V lost 0 bases and J lost 0, with 21 bases in between. Germline-derived CDR1 and CDR2 are DFQATT and SNEGSKA (reference sequence). CDR3 coding DNA: TGCAGTGCTAGAGATGGGCAGGACCAAAGGGACTTTAGCAATCAGCCCCAGCATTTT. Translated: CSARDGQDQRDFSNQPQHF.

This chain joins TRBV3-1 and TRBJ2-1; 7 positions agree with TRBD1. CDR1 LGHDT and CDR2 YNNKEL come from the germline V gene (reference sequence). Trimming cost V 6 bases and J 5 bases; bases outside gene matches: 7. The CDR3 consists of 14 residues. The CDR3 sequence is CASRLGGANNEQFF. In nucleotides, the CDR3 is TGTGCCAGCAGGTTAGGGGGCGCGAACAATGAGCAGTTCTTC.

The chain combines TRBV6-1 with TRBJ2-2; tentatively, D is TRBD1 (5 bases). V was trimmed by 5 bases and J by 0 bases, leaving 22 bases between them. CDR3 size: 19 residues. In germline, CDR1 is MNHNS, CDR2 SASEGT. CDR3 in DNA: TGTGCCAGCAGTAGGTTGGCTGACAGTTATGCACCGAACACCGGGGAGCTGTTTTTT. Encoded protein: CASSRLADSYAPNTGELFF.

The chain uses TRBV9 and TRBJ2-7, with 9 bases lining up with TRBD1. Germline V lookup: CDR1 SGDLS, CDR2 YYNGEE. The V gene end was trimmed by 2 bases and the J gene end by 3 bases; junction bases not matched to a gene: 6. CDR3 size: 15 residues. CDR3 sequence (DNA): TGTGCCAGCAGCGTGGCGGGGACAGGGATCTACGAGCAGTACTTC. Protein product: CASSVAGTGIYEQYF.

The V and J genes are TRBV5-1 and TRBJ2-5; TRBD2 might be the D (6 bases). The CDR3 has 13 residues. V lost 6 bases and J 2 bases, leaving 11 bases between the germline ends. Germline V gene sequence: CDR1 SGHRS, CDR2 YFSETQ. CDR3 in amino acids: CASNLSGQETQYF. In DNA, the CDR3 is TGCGCCAGCAATCTTAGCGGACAAGAGACCCAGTACTTC. Looking up the rest from reference TRBV5-1 and TRBJ2-5 gives the full variable domain: KAGVTQTPRYLIKTRGQQVTLSCSPISGHRSVSWYQQTPGQGLQFLFEYFSETQRNKGNFPGRFSGRQFSNSRSEMNVSTLELGDSALYLCASNLSGQETQYFGPGTRLLVL.

The chain links TRBV19 to TRBJ2-7; 10 bases fit TRBD1. Germline assignment: CDR1 LNHDA and CDR2 SQIVND (reference sequence). CDR3 length: 15 amino acids. V was clipped by 3 bases and J by 2 bases; unmatched bases: 4. CDR3 residues: CASSMGQGFAYEQYF. The CDR3 bases are TGTGCCAGTAGTATGGGACAGGGGTTCGCCTACGAGCAGTACTTC.